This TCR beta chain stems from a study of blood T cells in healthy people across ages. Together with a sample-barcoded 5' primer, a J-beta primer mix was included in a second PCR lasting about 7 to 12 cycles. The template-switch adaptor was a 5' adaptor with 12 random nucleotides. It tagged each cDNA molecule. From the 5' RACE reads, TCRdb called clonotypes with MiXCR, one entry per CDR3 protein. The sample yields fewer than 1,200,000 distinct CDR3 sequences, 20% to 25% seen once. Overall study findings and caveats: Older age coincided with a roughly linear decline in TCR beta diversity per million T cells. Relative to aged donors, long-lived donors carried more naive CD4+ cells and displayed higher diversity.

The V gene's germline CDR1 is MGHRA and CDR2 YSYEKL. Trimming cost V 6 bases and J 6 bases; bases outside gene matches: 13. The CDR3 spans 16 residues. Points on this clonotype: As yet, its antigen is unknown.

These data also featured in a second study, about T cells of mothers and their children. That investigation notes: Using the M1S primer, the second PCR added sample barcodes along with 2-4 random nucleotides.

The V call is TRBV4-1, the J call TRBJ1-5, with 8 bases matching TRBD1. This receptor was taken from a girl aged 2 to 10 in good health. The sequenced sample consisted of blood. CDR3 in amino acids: CASRQIGQGKSQPQHF. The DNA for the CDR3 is TGCGCCAGCAGGCAGATTGGACAGGGAAAGAGTCAGCCCCAGCATTTT.